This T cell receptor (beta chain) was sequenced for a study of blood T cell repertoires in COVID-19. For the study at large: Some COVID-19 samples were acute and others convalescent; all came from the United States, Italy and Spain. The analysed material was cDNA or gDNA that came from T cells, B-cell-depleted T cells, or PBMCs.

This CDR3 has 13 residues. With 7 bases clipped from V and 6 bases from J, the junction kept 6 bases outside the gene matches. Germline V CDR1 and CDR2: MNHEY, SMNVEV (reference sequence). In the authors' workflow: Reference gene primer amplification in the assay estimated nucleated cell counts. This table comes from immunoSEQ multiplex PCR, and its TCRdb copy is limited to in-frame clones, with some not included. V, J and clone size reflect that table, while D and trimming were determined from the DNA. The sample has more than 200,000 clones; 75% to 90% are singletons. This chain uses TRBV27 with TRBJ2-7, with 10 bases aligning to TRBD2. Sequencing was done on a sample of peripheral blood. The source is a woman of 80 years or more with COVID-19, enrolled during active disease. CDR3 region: CASKLAGVSEQYF. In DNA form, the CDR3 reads TGTGCCAGCAAGCTAGCGGGAGTAAGCGAGCAGTACTTC.